Each of the 19 T cell receptor beta chains below was sequenced from the same sample in a study of vaccination effects on CD4 cells after COVID-19. TCRdb's copy holds only in-frame clones and misses some; the assay was immunoSEQ multiplex PCR. The table includes 57,000 or so clones, approximately 72% detected once. On day 10 of culture, CD4+ T cells were separated out. Participants each got two BNT162b2 or mRNA-1273 vaccine doses. What these receptors recognize is not known. The source material was CD4+ T cells from PBMCs cultured without peptide, sampled after COVID-19 vaccination. These receptors all stem from a human donor who received a COVID-19 vaccine.

This sequence joins TRBV18 and TRBJ1-5; the D is unclear. V shed 3 bases and J shed 0 bases, with 15 bases lying between them. This CDR3 spans 17 amino acids. Germline V gives CDR1 KGHSH, CDR2 LQKENI. The CDR3 here is CASSPQSRPYSNQPQHF. The CDR3 DNA reads TGTGCCAGCTCACCTCAGTCCAGGCCCTATAGCAATCAGCCCCAGCATTTT.

This clone was seen a few times. The genes are TRBV4-1 and TRBJ2-5, with 7 nucleotides matching TRBD2. CDR1 and CDR2 (germline): MGHRA, YSYEKL. The V and J ends lost 2 bases and 5 bases, in that order; junction bases with no gene match: 8. This CDR3 has 15 amino acids. In DNA form, the CDR3 reads TGCGCCAGCAGCCAACAGGGCGGGGGAGGTGAGACCCAGTACTTC. The encoded protein is CASSQQGGGGETQYF.

V gene TRBV5-1 combines with J gene TRBJ1-2; 10 positions match TRBD1. Per germline, CDR1 SGHRS and CDR2 YFSETQ. The CDR3 runs to 16 residues. After removal of 4 bases from V and 4 bases from J, the junction contained 10 bases not matched to a gene. In nucleotides, the CDR3 is TGCGCCAGCAGCCAAAACGGACAGGGGGGGATCTATGGCTACACCTTC. Amino acids: CASSQNGQGGIYGYTF.

The chain links TRBV7-9 to TRBJ2-1; 7 bases align to TRBD2. Germline assignment: CDR1 SEHNR and CDR2 FQNEAQ (reference sequence). V lost 2 bases, J lost 5 bases, and 6 bases stayed unmatched. CDR3 length equals 15 residues. CDR3 in amino acids: CASSLFLADHNEQFF. The CDR3 DNA reads TGTGCCAGCAGCTTATTCCTAGCGGACCACAATGAGCAGTTCTTC.

The chain is built from TRBV5-1 and TRBJ1-2; the match to TRBD1 covers 7 bases. The CDR3 has 15 residues. The germline V gene encodes CDR1 SGHRS and CDR2 YFSETQ. Trimming at V came to 4 bases and at J to 3 bases, leaving 9 bases not matched to a gene. The CDR3 protein is CASSPTLGGHYGYTF. The DNA for the CDR3 is TGCGCCAGCAGCCCGACTCTAGGGGGCCACTATGGCTACACCTTC.

This chain links TRBV7-9 with TRBJ2-4; D gene uncertain. Germline CDR1 SEHNR, CDR2 FQNEAQ (reference sequence). The length of the CDR3 is 18 residues. With 0 bases removed from V and 3 bases from J, the gap between germline ends came to 18 bases. The CDR3 loop reads CASSLAPPGPISKNIQYF. The CDR3 DNA is TGTGCCAGCAGCTTAGCGCCCCCGGGCCCGATTAGCAAAAACATTCAGTACTTC.

This chain's CDR3 is CASSLAGLVPDTQYF. The CDR3 nucleotides are TGTGCCAGCAGCTTGGCCGGACTAGTCCCAGATACGCAGTATTTT. This chain joins TRBV5-8 and TRBJ2-3; 7 positions agree with TRBD2. The CDR3 runs 15 residues. The ends lost 0 bases at V and 4 bases at J; junction bases unmatched: 5. The germline V gene has CDR1 SGHTS and CDR2 YDEGEE.

The chain links TRBV11-2 to TRBJ2-7, with 7 bases matching TRBD1. V dropped 3 bases and J dropped 6; count of bases not matched to a gene: 8. Germline V lookup: CDR1 SGHAT, CDR2 FQNNGV. The CDR3 sequence is 14 residues long. The CDR3 bases are TGTGCCAGCAGCTTGTCCCGGACAGGTGGCGAGCAGTACTTC. Protein product: CASSLSRTGGEQYF.

This sequence joins TRBV7-3 and TRBJ2-1; D might be TRBD2 (6 bases). CDR1 is SGHTA, CDR2 FQGTGA, per germline. V dropped 3 bases and J dropped 12 bases, with 15 bases sitting between them. The CDR3 length is 13 residues. The CDR3: CASSFRELDSQFF. CDR3 in DNA: TGTGCCAGCAGCTTCCGGGAGCTAGATTCGCAGTTCTTC.

The CDR3, as DNA: TGTGCCAGCTCACCAAGGAACTATGGCTACACCTTC. Translation gives CASSPRNYGYTF. This chain joins TRBV18 and TRBJ1-2; D gene ambiguous. Germline loops: CDR1 KGHSH, CDR2 LQKENI. This CDR3 contains 12 residues. V was cut by 2 bases and J by 2 bases, with 3 bases left in between.

The chain links TRBV13 to TRBJ2-2; D possibly corresponds to TRBD1 (5 bases). The CDR3 runs to 13 residues. Germline values: CDR1 PRHDT, CDR2 FYEKMQ (reference sequence). Trimming took 2 bases from V and 4 from J, leaving 5 bases between them. The CDR3 protein is CASSLQGTGELFF. As DNA, the CDR3 is TGTGCCAGCAGCTTACAGGGCACCGGGGAGCTGTTTTTT.

This CDR3 is CASSPGLADNEQFF. CDR3 sequence (DNA): TGTGCCAGCTCACCAGGGCTAGCGGACAATGAGCAGTTCTTC. The rearrangement links TRBV18 to TRBJ2-1; 7 bases match TRBD2. Trimming took 2 bases from V and 5 from J; bases not matched to a gene: 3. Per the germline V gene, CDR1 is KGHSH and CDR2 is LQKENI. The CDR3 length is 14 residues.

The chain joins TRBV3-1 (or the pseudogene TRBV3-2) to TRBJ1-2; 7 nucleotides match TRBD1. The V and J ends lost 4 bases and 7 bases, in that order; junction bases with no gene match: 9. Germline CDR1 and CDR2: LGHDT and YNNKEL (reference sequence). The CDR3 length is 14 residues. The CDR3 here is CASSRTNRGSGYTF. Here the CDR3 DNA reads TGTGCCAGCAGCCGTACAAACAGGGGTAGTGGCTACACCTTC.

The V gene is TRBV2, the J gene TRBJ2-2; D is possibly TRBD2 (6 bases). CDR1 is SNHLY and CDR2 is FYNNEI in the germline V gene. This CDR3 region has 16 residues. Trimming stripped 1 base from V and 1 base from J, with 10 bases between. In DNA, the CDR3 is TGTGCCAGCAGTGAAGAAGGAGCGGGGAACACCGGGGAGCTGTTTTTT. Amino acids: CASSEEGAGNTGELFF.

The rearrangement uses TRBV15 and TRBJ1-2, with unresolved D. Looked up from germline, CDR1 is LNHNV and CDR2 is YYDKDF (reference sequence). The CDR3 consists of 12 residues. The V end lost 0 bases, the J end lost 7 bases, and 6 bases lay between the germline ends. CDR3 amino acids: CATSRDVGGYTF. CDR3 DNA: TGTGCCACCAGCAGAGATGTAGGTGGCTACACCTTC. The variable domain in full, with the rest retrieved from reference TRBV15 and TRBJ1-2, is DAMVIQNPRYQVTQFGKPVTLSCSQTLNHNVMYWYQQKSSQAPKLLFHYYDKDFNNEADTPDNFQSRRPNTSFCFLDIRSPGLGDTAMYLCATSRDVGGYTFGSGTRLTVV.

This clone has only one observation. The V call is TRBV5-1, the J call TRBJ1-5; D perhaps matches TRBD1 (5 bases). This CDR3 has 14 amino acids. V shed 1 base and J shed 2 bases, with 7 bases lying between them. Looked up from germline, CDR1 is SGHRS and CDR2 is YFSETQ. The DNA for the CDR3 is TGCGCCAGCAGCTTGATAGGGGGCAATCAGCCCCAGCATTTT. Encoded protein: CASSLIGGNQPQHF.

The V gene is TRBV5-1, the J gene TRBJ1-4; TRBD1 is a possible D gene (6 bases). The CDR3 has 16 residues. V was clipped by 2 bases and J by 3 bases, with 14 bases between them. Per the germline V gene, CDR1 is SGHRS and CDR2 is YFSETQ. The CDR3 loop is CASSFLGAAANEKLFF. The CDR3 region has the DNA TGCGCCAGCAGCTTTTTGGGGGCGGCTGCTAATGAAAAACTGTTTTTT.

The chain is built from TRBV5-1 and TRBJ2-7; D ambiguous. Germline values: CDR1 SGHRS, CDR2 YFSETQ. Between the trimmed V and J ends, which lost 0 bases and 3 bases, there was a span of 10 bases. This CDR3 has 14 residues. In nucleotides, the CDR3 is TGCGCCAGCAGCTTGGGGGCCGGCATCTACGAGCAGTACTTC. Translation: CASSLGAGIYEQYF.

The rearrangement joins TRBV7-9 to TRBJ2-2; D is ambiguous. V lost 3 bases and J lost 1, with 9 bases in between. Germline V gives CDR1 SEHNR, CDR2 FQNEAQ (reference sequence). The CDR3 has 15 amino acids. The DNA of the CDR3 is TGTGCCAGCAGCTTCGCCGGGCGGAACACCGGGGAGCTGTTTTTT. It is translated as CASSFAGRNTGELFF.